This TCR beta chain is from a study of blood T cells in healthy people across ages. A sample-barcoded 5' primer and a J-beta primer mix were used in a second PCR of about 7 to 11 cycles. TCRdb called the 5' RACE reads again in MiXCR, with one record for every CDR3 protein. The sample lists around 1,500,000 distinct CDR3 sequences; about 30% were seen once. As for this clonotype: At one of its ends the junction is not consistent with the germline gene, which may arise from a read error.

This receptor was obtained from a woman in her twenties or thirties in good health. The sample taken for sequencing was blood.

The CDR3 spells CASGPGLLFHF. CDR3 coding DNA: TGTGCCAGCGGACCCGGCCTCTTGTTTCACTTC. The chain carries TRBV28 and TRBJ2-7, with unresolved D. The CDR3 totals 11 residues. In germline, CDR1 is MDHEN, CDR2 SYDVKM.